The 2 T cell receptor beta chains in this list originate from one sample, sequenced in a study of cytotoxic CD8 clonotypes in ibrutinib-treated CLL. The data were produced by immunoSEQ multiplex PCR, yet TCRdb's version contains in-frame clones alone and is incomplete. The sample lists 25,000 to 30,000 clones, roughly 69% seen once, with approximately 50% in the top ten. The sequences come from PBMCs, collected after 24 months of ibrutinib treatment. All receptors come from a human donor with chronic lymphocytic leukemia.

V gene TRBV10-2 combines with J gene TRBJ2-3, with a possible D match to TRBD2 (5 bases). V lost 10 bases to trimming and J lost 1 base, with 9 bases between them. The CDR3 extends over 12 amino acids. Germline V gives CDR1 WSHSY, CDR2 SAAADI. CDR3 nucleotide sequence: TGCGCCACCTTTAGCGGCACAGATACGCAGTATTTT. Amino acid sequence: CATFSGTDTQYF.

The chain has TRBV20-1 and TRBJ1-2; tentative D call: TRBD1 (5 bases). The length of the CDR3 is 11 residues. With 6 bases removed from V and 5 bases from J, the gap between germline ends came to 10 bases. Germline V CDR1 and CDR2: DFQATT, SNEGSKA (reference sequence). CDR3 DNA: TGCAGTGCCCGGAGGGGATATGGCTACACCTTC. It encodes CSARRGYGYTF.